This T cell receptor (beta chain) was observed in a study of cytomegalovirus exposure and HLA in healthy donors. Study background: Earlier work reported about 110 million unique TCR beta sequences from some 170 million T cells. Findings and caveats of the study: Most TCRs appeared rarely, but some public TCRs recurred in many donors. Certain indistinguishable V segments, among them TRBV6-2 and TRBV6-3, were excluded.

Primers included in the PCR were 60 Vbeta and 13 Jbeta primers. Clones were read by immunoSEQ multiplex PCR, and TCRdb kept only the in-frame ones, dropping some. The top ten hold roughly 2% of the sample, which has 160,000 or so clones, 65% to 80% seen once. This CDR3 contains 17 residues. Germline V CDR1 and CDR2: MDHEN, SYDVKM. The study sampled nominally healthy donors, though unrecorded immune exposures were likely. Details on this clone: Its target is unknown.

This sequence originates from a man in his forties in good health and CMV-seronegative. Sequencing was done on a sample of PBMCs. The chain combines TRBV28 with TRBJ2-5; 11 bases align to TRBD2. TRBJ2-7 explains the end of the DNA better; the J call may be wrong. CDR3 region: CASSLIPTSGSLYEQYF. The CDR3 DNA is TGTGCCAGCAGTTTAATCCCCACTAGCGGGAGTCTCTACGAGCAGTACTTC.